The 10 T cell receptor beta chains given below trace back to one sample, sequenced in a study of OX40 agonist ivuxolimab in advanced cancers. The assay was immunoSEQ multiplex PCR, and TCRdb's table has in-frame clones only and misses some. The data contain about 99,000 clones, approximately 94% of them singletons. Sequences were derived from CD4+ or CD8+ T cells sorted from blood, sampled in a trial of the OX40 agonist ivuxolimab. These TCRs come from an adult with an advanced solid tumor such as melanoma, head and neck, liver or kidney cancer.

The sample holds one count of this clone. This chain links TRBV5-1 with TRBJ1-1; possibly TRBD1 for D (5 bases). Trimming pared 0 bases from V and 6 bases from J, leaving 9 bases between. From germline, CDR1 is SGHRS and CDR2 YFSETQ. The CDR3 consists of 13 residues. The CDR3 DNA reads as TGCGCCAGCAGCTTGGCCGCGGGGCCTGAAGCTTTCTTT. The encoded protein is CASSLAAGPEAFF. Based on the CDR3 plus reference TRBV5-1 and TRBJ1-1, the full variable domain is KAGVTQTPRYLIKTRGQQVTLSCSPISGHRSVSWYQQTPGQGLQFLFEYFSETQRNKGNFPGRFSGRQFSNSRSEMNVSTLELGDSALYLCASSLAAGPEAFFGQGTRLTVV.

CDR3 DNA sequence: TGTGCCAGCAGTCGCAGGGGAGAGAATGAGCAGTTCTTC. It yields the protein CASSRRGENEQFF. The V call is TRBV7-8, the J call TRBJ2-1, with D possibly TRBD1 on 6 matching bases. Looked up from germline, CDR1 is SGHVS and CDR2 is FQNEAQ. Trimming removed 6 bases from V and 7 bases from J, with 13 bases in between. The CDR3 is 13 residues long.

V is TRBV9 and J is TRBJ2-2, with a possible D match to TRBD2 (5 bases). In germline, CDR1 is SGDLS, CDR2 YYNGEE. CDR3 length: 14 amino acids. Trimming stripped 3 bases from V and 3 bases from J, with 9 bases between. The CDR3 is CASSARTHTGELFF. For the CDR3, the DNA is TGTGCCAGCAGCGCGCGGACTCACACCGGGGAGCTGTTTTTT.

The chain recombines TRBV9 with TRBJ1-1; 10 bases are shared with TRBD1. Per germline, CDR1 SGDLS and CDR2 YYNGEE. The CDR3 contains 16 residues. V shed 0 bases and J 10 bases; nucleotides not matched to a gene: 12. In DNA, the CDR3 is TGTGCCAGCAGCGTAGGAGGGGGGACAGGGGTTGGTGGAGCTTTCTTT. Protein product: CASSVGGGTGVGGAFF. The variable domain in full, completed from reference TRBV9 and TRBJ1-1, reads DSGVTQTPKHLITATGQRVTLRCSPRSGDLSVYWYQQSLDQGLQFLIQYYNGEERAKGNILERFSAQQFPDLHSELNLSSLELGDSALYFCASSVGGGTGVGGAFFGQGTRLTVV.

V is TRBV7-9 and J is TRBJ2-5; TRBD2 agrees at 7 bases. The J call may be mistaken, given a closer DNA end match to TRBJ2-7. This CDR3 spans 13 amino acids. Germline V lookup: CDR1 SEHNR, CDR2 FQNEAQ (reference sequence). CDR3 sequence: CASSFRGVSEQYF. CDR3 nucleotide sequence: TGTGCCAGCAGCTTCCGGGGGGTATCCGAGCAGTACTTC.

The CDR3: CASSNARVAQETQYF. CDR3 coding DNA: TGTGCCAGCAGCAATGCGAGGGTGGCACAAGAGACCCAGTACTTC. The J gene is TRBJ2-5, the V gene TRBV21-1; TRBD2 reflects the table's D call only, with no check against the DNA. TRBV21-1 is a recognized pseudogene. CDR3 size: 15 residues.

CDR3 bases: TGTGCCAGCAGCTCCAGGAGGGGCCGAGCAGATACGCAGTATTTT. This codes for CASSSRRGRADTQYF. The chain couples TRBV13 to TRBJ2-3, with D possibly being TRBD2 (6 bases). The germline CDR1 and CDR2 sequences are PRHDT and FYEKMQ (reference sequence). V was cut by 4 bases and J by 4 bases, with 15 bases left in between. The CDR3 sequence is 15 residues long.

This chain connects TRBV29-1 to TRBJ1-5, with 9 positions matching TRBD1. Germline CDR1 SQVTM, CDR2 ANQGSEA. The length of the CDR3 is 14 residues. V gave up 7 bases and J gave up 4 bases; unmatched junction bases: 8. The CDR3 loop is CSATSGTGNQPQHF. The CDR3 DNA reads TGCAGCGCCACAAGCGGGACAGGGAATCAGCCCCAGCATTTT.

V gene TRBV4-3 combines with J gene TRBJ2-1; D uncertain. Germline V gives CDR1 LGHNA, CDR2 YSLEER. Trimming left V 0 bases short and J 10 bases short, with 10 bases between. This CDR3 is 13 amino acids long. CDR3 sequence reads: CASSQDGIGEQFF. The CDR3, as DNA: TGCGCCAGCAGCCAAGATGGCATCGGGGAGCAGTTCTTC.

The rearrangement links TRBV11-3 to TRBJ2-5; TRBD2 matches at 11 bases. There are 16 residues in the CDR3. In germline, CDR1 is SGHNT, CDR2 YENEEA. The J segment lost 8 bases and the V segment lost 5 bases, leaving 13 bases of the junction unmatched. This CDR3 reads CASSLTGTSGPGTQYF. The DNA for the CDR3 is TGTGCCAGCAGCCTTACCGGGACTAGCGGCCCAGGAACCCAGTACTTC.